The next 16 T cell receptor beta chains were all read from a single sample in a study of blood T cell repertoires in COVID-19. Using immunoSEQ multiplex PCR, the repertoire was profiled, and TCRdb retains in-frame clones only, with some absent. This table holds about 400,000 clones, roughly nine tenths found once. The sequenced sample consisted of PBMCs or T cells enriched from blood (not recorded which). The source is a woman younger than 35 with acute COVID-19.

V usage is TRBV5-4 and J usage is TRBJ1-2; TRBD1 might be the D (5 bases). CDR3 length equals 13 residues. V dropped 4 bases and J dropped 2 bases, with 9 bases sitting between them. Germline assignment: CDR1 SGHNT and CDR2 YYREEE (reference sequence). CDR3 region: CASSADRNYGYTF. CDR3 in DNA: TGTGCCAGCAGCGCCGACAGAAACTATGGCTACACCTTC.

The chain has TRBV19 and TRBJ1-5, with 8 bases lining up with TRBD1. The CDR3 is made up of 14 amino acids. V lost 9 bases, J lost 5 bases, and 9 bases stayed unmatched. CDR1 LNHDA and CDR2 SQIVND come from the germline V gene (reference sequence). CDR3 sequence: CASQDRVGYQPQHF. CDR3 DNA sequence: TGTGCCAGCCAGGACAGGGTCGGATATCAGCCCCAGCATTTT. Full variable domain (remainder filled in from reference TRBV19 and TRBJ1-5): DGGITQSPKYLFRKEGQNVTLSCEQNLNHDAMYWYRQDPGQGLRLIYYSQIVNDFQKGDIAEGYSVSREKKESFPLTVTSAQKNPTAFYLCASQDRVGYQPQHFGDGTRLSIL.

The J gene is TRBJ1-1, the V gene TRBV6-5, with D perhaps matching TRBD1 (5 bases). Per germline, CDR1 MNHEY and CDR2 SVGAGI. The CDR3 covers 13 residues. V was clipped by 6 bases and J by 8 bases, with 16 bases between them. In nucleotides, the CDR3 is TGTGCCAGCAGGACCCTAGGGGAAACCGAAGCTTTCTTT. It specifies CASRTLGETEAFF.

V usage is TRBV6-2 or TRBV6-3 and J usage is TRBJ2-7, with 11 bases aligning to TRBD2. This CDR3 spans 13 amino acids. Germline lookup yields CDR1 MNHEY and CDR2 SVGEGT. J was trimmed by 3 bases and V by 5 bases; bases with no gene match: 0. The CDR3 loop reads CASSGTSGYEQYF. The CDR3 DNA reads TGTGCCAGCAGTGGGACTAGCGGCTACGAGCAGTACTTC.

The chain employs TRBV7-8 and TRBJ1-2; 9 bases match TRBD1. The CDR3 contains 13 residues. The ends lost 6 bases at V and 8 bases at J; junction bases unmatched: 7. The V gene's germline CDR1 is SGHVS and CDR2 FQNEAQ. The CDR3: CASSLRDRVGYTF. Written as DNA, the CDR3 is TGTGCCAGCAGTTTGAGGGACAGGGTAGGCTACACCTTC.

The CDR3 sequence: CASSFLGGGYTF. The CDR3 DNA reads as TGTGCCAGCAGTTTTTTAGGGGGCGGCTACACCTTC. This chain links TRBV12-3 or TRBV12-4 with TRBJ1-2; 7 positions match TRBD1. This CDR3 contains 12 residues. The junction had 3 bases not matched to a gene; V was cut back by 3 bases and J by 8 bases.

The V gene is TRBV6-5, the J gene TRBJ2-7, with TRBD2 matching over 9 bases. The junction had 4 bases not matched to a gene; V was cut back by 2 bases and J by 5 bases. The CDR3 runs to 14 residues. Germline-derived CDR1 and CDR2 are MNHEY and SVGAGI. For the CDR3, the DNA is TGTGCCAGCAGTTACATAGCGGGAGTAGACGAGCAGTACTTC. Protein sequence: CASSYIAGVDEQYF.

The gene calls are TRBV4-1 and TRBJ2-7; TRBD2 agrees at 10 bases. CDR1 and CDR2 (germline): MGHRA, YSYEKL. CDR3 length: 16 amino acids. The ends lost 0 bases at V and 6 bases at J; junction bases unmatched: 8. The CDR3 DNA follows: TGCGCCAGCAGCCAAGACGGAAGCGGGGGGGCCAGCGAGCAGTACTTC. This codes for CASSQDGSGGASEQYF.

V and J are TRBV19 and TRBJ2-7, with 10 positions matching TRBD2. There are 18 residues in the CDR3. Germline V gene data show CDR1 as LNHDA and CDR2 as SQIVND (reference sequence). V shed 1 base, J shed 4 bases, and the junction held 13 bases outside the gene matches. In DNA form, the CDR3 reads TGTGCCAGTAGTATAGCTTGGAGCGGGAGGGCCCAAGCGTACGAGCAGTACTTC. It yields the protein CASSIAWSGRAQAYEQYF.

This sequence joins TRBV5-5 and TRBJ2-7; weak D call: TRBD2 (6 bases). The germline CDR1 and CDR2 sequences are SGHKS and YYEKEE (reference sequence). The CDR3 contains 15 residues. V lost 1 base to trimming and J lost 7 bases, with 18 bases between them. This CDR3 is CASSLRTGAEEEQYF. DNA of the CDR3: TGTGCCAGCAGCTTGAGGACGGGAGCCGAGGAGGAGCAGTACTTC.

The V and J genes are TRBV30 and TRBJ1-2, with 7 bases fitting TRBD1. CDR1 is GTSNPN, CDR2 SVGIG, per germline (reference sequence). This CDR3 comprises 14 residues. Germline trimming cut 1 base from V and 0 bases from J; bases unmatched to any gene: 2. The CDR3 loop reads CAWSDGQANYGYTF. The CDR3 nucleotides read TGTGCCTGGAGTGATGGACAGGCTAACTATGGCTACACCTTC.

This chain links TRBV2 with TRBJ1-2; D is unclear. Germline lookup yields CDR1 SNHLY and CDR2 FYNNEI. V was trimmed by 1 base and J by 2 bases, leaving 8 bases between them. The CDR3 spans 14 residues. CDR3 loop: CASSEEESNYGYTF. The CDR3 DNA is TGTGCCAGCAGTGAAGAGGAGTCCAACTATGGCTACACCTTC.

The V gene is TRBV19, the J gene TRBJ1-6; D is unclear. The CDR3 sequence is 14 residues long. V was shortened by 2 bases and J by 6 bases, with 8 bases between the two germline ends. Germline V gives CDR1 LNHDA, CDR2 SQIVND (reference sequence). CDR3 sequence (DNA): TGTGCCAGTAGTATAACAGTTACTAATTCACCCCTCCACTTT. This sequence encodes CASSITVTNSPLHF.

The sample holds one count of this clone. V gene TRBV19 combines with J gene TRBJ1-2; 8 bases match TRBD1. V dropped 5 bases and J dropped 1; count of bases not matched to a gene: 3. CDR1 and CDR2 from the germline V gene are LNHDA and SQIVND (reference sequence). There are 14 residues in the CDR3. The CDR3 DNA sequence: TGTGCCAGTAGTTCTGGACAGGGTAACTATGGCTACACCTTC. Its translation: CASSSGQGNYGYTF.

The chain uses TRBV6-5 and TRBJ2-1, with 7 bases lining up with TRBD2. The CDR3 consists of 14 residues. V lost 5 bases to trimming and J lost 8 bases; unmatched junction nucleotides: 9. Germline CDR1 reads MNHEY; CDR2 reads SVGAGI. The CDR3 bases are TGTGCCAGCAGTCCCCTCGGGGGGTACCATGAGCAGTTCTTC. Its translation: CASSPLGGYHEQFF.

This clone was recorded only once. The V gene is TRBV19, the J gene TRBJ1-1; 9 bases match TRBD1. V was clipped by 1 base and J by 3 bases; unmatched bases: 0. The CDR3 spans 14 residues. The germline V gene has CDR1 LNHDA and CDR2 SQIVND (reference sequence). For the CDR3, the DNA is TGTGCCAGTAGTATAGGGGACAGGGACACTGAAGCTTTCTTT. Protein sequence: CASSIGDRDTEAFF.